This entry features one TCR beta chain sequence. This receptor's antigen is unknown. Base-call qualities are not available, and no considerably larger clone is one nucleotide away. This sample is part of a study of regulatory T cells in long-lasting Graves disease (dated by TCRdb to about 2021). The study in broad terms: Persistent Graves' disease was defined as antithyroid drug treatment for over 5 years with persistently positive TSH receptor autoantibodies. Persistent Graves' disease patients were compared with newly diagnosed Graves' disease patients by peripheral blood TCR sequencing and RNA sequencing. The study was registered as a clinical trial and conducted in China. A total of about 35 samples underwent TCR sequencing, from about 13 patients with persistent Graves' disease and some 20 patients with newly diagnosed Graves' disease. In the clinical cohort, patients with persistent Graves' disease had used antithyroid drugs for an average of about 10.3 years. Paper-wide results and their limitations: Only the TCR beta chain was sequenced and analyzed. TRBV28, TRBJ1-2 and TRBJ2-5 were preferentially used in persistent disease, while TRBV20-1 and TRBJ2-1 were favored in newly diagnosed disease. Peripheral blood alone was examined, since thyroid tissue, which constituted the primary lesion, could not be accessed. The authors noted that the small sample size was a limitation that may lower accuracy. Compared with newly diagnosed patients, persistent Graves' disease patients had lower TCR Shannon entropy and fewer highly expanded clones, which suggests clonal expansion. More public clonotypes were shared among persistent patients (more than 2,500) than among newly diagnosed patients (966).

V gives up 4 bases and J gives up 5 bases, and the segment between their germline ends measures 20 bases. The CDR3 measures 15 amino acids from cysteine to phenylalanine. Kept here is only the CDR3 DNA, which spans 45 bases and is read in frame from base 1. Sequences DFQATT (CDR1) and SNEGSKA (CDR2) are obtained from the germline V gene (reference sequence). The receptor library was made with multiplex PCR. These reads were obtained on an Illumina HiSeq 4000. TCR beta libraries were built with iRepertoire HTBI primers and Arm-PCR amplification of CDR3 regions. PCR products were gel purified before sequencing. The original pipeline was this. Gene usage analysis of CDR3 amino acid clonotypes relied on the approximately 60 TRBV and 15 or so TRBJ segments identified across samples. Filtered high-quality paired reads were merged into contigs using COPE and FqMerger. BLAST was used to align contigs to IMGT TRBV, TRBD and TRBJ reference genes, and CDR3 was defined according to IMGT. Any clonotype with a frequency above 0.1% was counted as a highly expanded clone. Shannon entropy was used to measure repertoire diversity, and the Gini coefficient was used to measure V-J evenness. Clonotypes shared by more than one individual were considered public. TCRdb cleaned the public reads at Q25 with fastp, built clones with MiXCR and kept in-frame beta chains. Rows matching on CDR3 protein sequence are summarized as one entry with the most common DNA and genes. The V and J calls here are based on TCRdb, not the publication. The sample profile shows about 300,000 distinct CDR3 sequences; roughly 21% of them were found once. 56% of the sample goes to the ten largest clones.

The time point label, read with the paper, signifies: persistent/refractory GD, antithyroid drugs over 5 years with positive TRAb. For both TCR sequencing and RNA sequencing, RNA was extracted from PBMCs using TRIzol. The diagnosis of Graves' disease followed American Thyroid Association guidelines. The patients came from an endocrinology department in Xi'an, China. Each patient gave 9 to 10 milliliters of peripheral blood, collected in an EDTA anticoagulant tube. Ficoll Paque Plus density gradient separation was used to isolate PBMCs, and no further T cell sorting was done. RNA quality was checked with an Agilent 2100 Bioanalyzer and agarose gel, and concentration with a NanoDrop 2000.

This clonotype was sampled from a female donor with Graves disease. The sequence links TRBV20-1 to TRBJ1-2; the D gene cannot be resolved reliably. This specimen was peripheral blood mononuclear cells (PBMCs), taken when the disease was refractory, from a patient treated with antithyroid drugs. Here is the DNA: TGCAGTGCTAAGCCAGGAGGCTTTAAGTGGTATGGCTACACCTTC. Translated, it gives CSAKPGGFKWYGYTF.